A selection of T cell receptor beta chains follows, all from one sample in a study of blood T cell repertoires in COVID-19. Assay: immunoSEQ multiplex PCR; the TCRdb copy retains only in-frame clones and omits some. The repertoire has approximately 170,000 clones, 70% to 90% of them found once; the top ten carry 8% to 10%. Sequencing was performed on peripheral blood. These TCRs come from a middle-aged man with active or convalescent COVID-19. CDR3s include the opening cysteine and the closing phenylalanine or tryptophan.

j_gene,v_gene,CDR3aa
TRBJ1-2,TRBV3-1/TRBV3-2,CASSPDAGKGYTF
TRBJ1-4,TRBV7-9,CASKLGGLSEKLFF
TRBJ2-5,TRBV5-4,CASSLPGQAQETQYF
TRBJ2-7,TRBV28,CASSLWDNSYEQYF
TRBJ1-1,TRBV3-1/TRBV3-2,CASSQVGKNTEAFF
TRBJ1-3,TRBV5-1,CASRSQQSSGNTIYF
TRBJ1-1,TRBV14,CASSTLGHPDPEAFF
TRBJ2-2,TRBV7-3,CASSKTDANTGELFF
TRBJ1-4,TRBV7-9,CATTLSGQGWEKLFF
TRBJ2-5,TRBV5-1,CASSLQGWSQETQYF
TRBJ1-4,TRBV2,CASSTGQGGEKLFF
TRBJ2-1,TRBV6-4,CASSYRGGFRFNEQFF
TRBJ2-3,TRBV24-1,CATSDPGLAETDTQYF
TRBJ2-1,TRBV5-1,CASSLASGAPNEQFF
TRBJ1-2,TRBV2,CASSVIQGAGGYTF
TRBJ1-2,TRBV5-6,CASSLGPAGSSYGYTF
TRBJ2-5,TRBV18,CASSRGLAGGETQYF
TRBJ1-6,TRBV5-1,CASSNGQKNSPLHF
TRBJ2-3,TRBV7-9,CASSLQAGIRTDTQYF
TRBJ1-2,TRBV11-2,CASSLAQGLEGYTF
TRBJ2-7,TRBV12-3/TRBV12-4,CASSHRVSYEQYF
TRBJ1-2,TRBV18,CASSPTGENYGYTF
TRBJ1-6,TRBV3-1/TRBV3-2,CASSPSVGSPLHF
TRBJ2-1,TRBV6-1,CASSEQRRNEQFF
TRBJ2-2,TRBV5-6,CASGRQGRDTGELFF
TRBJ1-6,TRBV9,CASSVAGGQGYSPLHF
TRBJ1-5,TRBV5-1,CASTSTLDGQPQHF
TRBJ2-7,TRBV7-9,CASSRTGGRENEQYF
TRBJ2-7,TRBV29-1,CSVEQANGEEQYF
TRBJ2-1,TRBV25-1,CASSESPQQFF
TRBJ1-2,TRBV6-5,CASYRGRTGSGYTF
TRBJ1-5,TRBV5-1,CASSLGAGQPQHF
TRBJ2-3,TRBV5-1,CASTHGAGSTDTQYF
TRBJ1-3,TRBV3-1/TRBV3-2,CASSHTGSSGNTIYF